A selection of T cell receptor beta chains follows, all from one sample in a study of T cells after yellow fever vaccination. TCRdb fed the 5' RACE reads into MiXCR, producing one record per CDR3 protein. Of more than 300,000 distinct CDR3 sequences detected, around 6.8% appear once; the ten largest clones hold roughly a sixth. The source was PBMCs, collected roughly 45 days after the first yellow fever vaccination. All receptors come from a man younger than 35 who received the YFV17D yellow fever vaccine. Both conserved end residues are part of each CDR3. A D gene is named only where the DNA matches it firmly. Size tells how often a clone was seen (once, few, many) or the class of an expanded clone, and some rows leave it out.

j_gene | v_gene | abundance | d_gene | CDR3nt | CDR3aa
TRBJ1-1 | TRBV20-1 | many | NA | TGCAGTGCTAGCGGCAGATGGAACACTGAAGCTTTCTTT | CSASGRWNTEAFF
TRBJ2-3 | TRBV2 | NA | NA | TGTGCCAGCAGTGCACACTCCGGGAATAGAGGTACAGATACGCAGTATTTT | CASSAHSGNRGTDTQYF
TRBJ2-3 | TRBV7-6 | few | NA | TGTGCCAGCAGCTTAGAGCCGGACCCGATTGGCACAGATACGCAGTATTTT | CASSLEPDPIGTDTQYF
TRBJ2-7 | TRBV29-1 | few | NA | TGCAGCGTTGAACGATACGGACAGCCGACGAACGAGCAGTACTTC | CSVERYGQPTNEQYF
TRBJ2-1 | TRBV3-1 | NA | TRBD2 | TGTGCCAGCAGCCAAGACCTAGCGGGGGGGCAGGTTGAGCAGTTCTTC | CASSQDLAGGQVEQFF
TRBJ1-1 | TRBV7-9 | few | NA | TGTGCCAGCAGCTCAGTCGGAGGGGAAAGAGCTTTCTTT | CASSSVGGERAFF
TRBJ2-7 | TRBV2 | NA | NA | TGTGCCAGCAGCCGAGGGTCCGGAACTCGGACCTACGAGCAGTACTTC | CASSRGSGTRTYEQYF
TRBJ2-2 | TRBV7-3 | few | TRBD2 | TGTGCCTCAACGGGGGGGGGCCGCTTCGTCGGGGAGCTGTTTTTT | CASTGGGRFVGELFF
TRBJ1-1 | TRBV12-3/TRBV12-4 | few | TRBD1 | TGTGCCAGCAGTTTATTCCCCCCTGACAGGGAGGCTTTCTTT | CASSLFPPDREAFF
TRBJ2-5 | TRBV5-1 | many | TRBD2 | TGCGCCAGCAGCTTACTGACTAGCGGCCTCCAAGAGACCCAGTACTTC | CASSLLTSGLQETQYF
TRBJ1-5 | TRBV4-2 | few | NA | TGTGCCAGCAGCCTGGACAGTTCTAGCAATCAGCCCCAGCATTTT | CASSLDSSSNQPQHF
TRBJ2-7 | TRBV12-3/TRBV12-4 | many | NA | TGTGCCAGCACCGCGGACAGCTCCTACGAGCAGTACTTC | CASTADSSYEQYF
TRBJ1-2 | TRBV19 | NA | NA | TGTGCCAGTAGTATTATTGGAGGAGACAGCCTATATGGCTACACCTTC | CASSIIGGDSLYGYTF
TRBJ2-3 | TRBV18 | NA | NA | TGTGCCAGCTCACCACCCCAGGGGGGGCGCGCTGGCGGTACGCAGTATTTT | CASSPPQGGRAGGTQYF
TRBJ2-3 | TRBV15 | few | NA | TGTGCCACCAGCAGACTCTACACAGATACGCAGTATTTT | CATSRLYTDTQYF
TRBJ2-1 | TRBV7-9 | few | NA | TGTGCCAGCAGCGCACCAACCCCAGGGGTAGGTGAGCAGTTCTTC | CASSAPTPGVGEQFF